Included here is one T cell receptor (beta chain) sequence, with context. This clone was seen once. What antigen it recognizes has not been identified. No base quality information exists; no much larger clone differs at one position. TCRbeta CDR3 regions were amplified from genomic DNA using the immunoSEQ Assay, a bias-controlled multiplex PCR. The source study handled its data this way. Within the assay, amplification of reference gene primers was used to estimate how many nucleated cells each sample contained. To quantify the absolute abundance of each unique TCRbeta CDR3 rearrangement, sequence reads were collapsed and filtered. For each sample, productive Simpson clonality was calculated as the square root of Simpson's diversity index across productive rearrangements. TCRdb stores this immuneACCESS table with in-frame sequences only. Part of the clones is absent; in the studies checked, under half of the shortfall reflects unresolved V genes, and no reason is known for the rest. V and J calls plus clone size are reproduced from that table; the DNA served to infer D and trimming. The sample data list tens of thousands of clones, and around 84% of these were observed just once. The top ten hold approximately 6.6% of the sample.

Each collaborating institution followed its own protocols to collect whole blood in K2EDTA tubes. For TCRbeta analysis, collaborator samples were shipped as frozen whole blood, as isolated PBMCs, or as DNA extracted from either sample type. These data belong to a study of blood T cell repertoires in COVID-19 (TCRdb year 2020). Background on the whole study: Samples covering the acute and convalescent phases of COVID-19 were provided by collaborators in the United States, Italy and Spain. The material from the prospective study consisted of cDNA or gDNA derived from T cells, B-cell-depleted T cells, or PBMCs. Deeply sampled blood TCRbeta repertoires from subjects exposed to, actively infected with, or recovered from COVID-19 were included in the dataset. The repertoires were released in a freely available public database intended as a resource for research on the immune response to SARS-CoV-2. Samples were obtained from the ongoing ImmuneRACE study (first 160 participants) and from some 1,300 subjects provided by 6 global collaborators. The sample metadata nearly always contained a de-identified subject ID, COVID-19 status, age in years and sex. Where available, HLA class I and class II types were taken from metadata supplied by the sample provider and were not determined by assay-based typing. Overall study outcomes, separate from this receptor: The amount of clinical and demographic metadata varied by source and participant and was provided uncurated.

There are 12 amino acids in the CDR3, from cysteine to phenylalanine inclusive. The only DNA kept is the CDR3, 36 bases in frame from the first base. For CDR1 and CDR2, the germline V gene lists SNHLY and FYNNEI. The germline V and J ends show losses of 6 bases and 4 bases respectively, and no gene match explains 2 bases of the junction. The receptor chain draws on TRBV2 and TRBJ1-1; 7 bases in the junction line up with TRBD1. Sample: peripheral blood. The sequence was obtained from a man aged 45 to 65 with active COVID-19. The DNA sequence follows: TGTGCCAGCAGCTCAGGGGGCACTGAAGCTTTCTTT. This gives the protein CASSSGGTEAFF.